The 3 T cell receptor beta chains below come from one sample, sequenced in a study of T cell changes during pregnancy in multiple sclerosis. Generated by immunoSEQ multiplex PCR, the TCRdb table keeps only in-frame clones and is missing some. Of 110,000 or so clones detected, 90% to 95% appear once; the ten largest clones hold roughly 6.2%. The sample consisted of peripheral blood, taken before pregnancy. These receptors came from a female donor with multiple sclerosis, enrolled in a pregnancy study.

This chain uses TRBV19 with TRBJ1-5; 9 nucleotides align to TRBD1. The CDR3 totals 15 residues. Germline CDR1 reads LNHDA; CDR2 reads SQIVND (reference sequence). With V trimmed by 5 bases and J by 4 bases, 6 bases remained unmatched. The CDR3 is CASSAGTGWNQPQHF. The CDR3 DNA follows: TGTGCCAGTAGTGCCGGGACAGGGTGGAATCAGCCCCAGCATTTT.

V gene TRBV18 combines with J gene TRBJ2-1; D is possibly TRBD2 (6 bases). The CDR3 runs 15 residues. Germline-derived CDR1 and CDR2 are KGHSH and LQKENI. Trimming shortened V by 0 bases and J by 2 bases, and 8 bases separated the two germline ends. The CDR3 sequence: CASSPPAGTYNEQFF. The CDR3 DNA follows: TGTGCCAGCTCACCACCGGCGGGGACCTACAATGAGCAGTTCTTC.

The sample holds one count of this clone. V is TRBV30 and J is TRBJ2-3, with 7 bases fitting TRBD2. This CDR3 has 16 residues. The V gene end was trimmed by 0 bases and the J gene end by 5 bases; junction bases not matched to a gene: 11. CDR1 is GTSNPN, CDR2 SVGIG, per germline (reference sequence). Here the CDR3 reads CAWSVLSPGGGDTQYF. The CDR3 DNA follows: TGTGCCTGGAGTGTACTATCGCCGGGAGGAGGAGATACGCAGTATTTT.